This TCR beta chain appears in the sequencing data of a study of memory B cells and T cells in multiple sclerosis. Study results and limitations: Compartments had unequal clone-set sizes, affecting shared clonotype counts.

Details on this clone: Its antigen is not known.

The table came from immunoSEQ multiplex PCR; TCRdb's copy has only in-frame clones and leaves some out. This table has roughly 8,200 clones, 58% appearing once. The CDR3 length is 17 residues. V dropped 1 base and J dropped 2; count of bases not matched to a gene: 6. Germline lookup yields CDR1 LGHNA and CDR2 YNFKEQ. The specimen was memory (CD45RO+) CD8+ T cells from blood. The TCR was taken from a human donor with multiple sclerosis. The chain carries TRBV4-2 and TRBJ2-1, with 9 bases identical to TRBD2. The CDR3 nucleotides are TGTGCCAGCAGCCAAGGAGGTCTAGCGGGGCCCTACAATGAGCAGTTCTTC. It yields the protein CASSQGGLAGPYNEQFF.